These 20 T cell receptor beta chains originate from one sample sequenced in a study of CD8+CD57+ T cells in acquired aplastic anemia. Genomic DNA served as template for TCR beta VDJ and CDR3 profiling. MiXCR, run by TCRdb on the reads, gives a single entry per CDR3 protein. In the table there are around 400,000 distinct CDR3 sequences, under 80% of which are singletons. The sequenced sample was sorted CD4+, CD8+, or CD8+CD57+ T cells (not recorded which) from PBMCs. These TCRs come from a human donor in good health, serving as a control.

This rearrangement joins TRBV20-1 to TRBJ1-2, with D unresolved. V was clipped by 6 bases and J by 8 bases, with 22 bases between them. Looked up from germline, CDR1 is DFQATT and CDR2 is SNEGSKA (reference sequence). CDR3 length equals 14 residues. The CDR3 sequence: CSAGSGWIVQGYTF. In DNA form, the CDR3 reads TGCAGTGCCGGGTCGGGTTGGATTGTGCAAGGCTACACCTTC.

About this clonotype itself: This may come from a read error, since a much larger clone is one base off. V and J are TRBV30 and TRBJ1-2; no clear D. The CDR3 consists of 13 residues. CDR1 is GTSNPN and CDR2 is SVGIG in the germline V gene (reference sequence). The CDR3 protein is CAWTKGYNYGCTF. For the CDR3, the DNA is TGTGCCTGGACCAAAGGCTACAACTATGGCTGCACCTTC.

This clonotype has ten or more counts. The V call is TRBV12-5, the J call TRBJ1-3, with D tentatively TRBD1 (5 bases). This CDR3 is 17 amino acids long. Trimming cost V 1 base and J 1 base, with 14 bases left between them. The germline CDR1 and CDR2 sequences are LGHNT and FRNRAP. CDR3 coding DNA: TGTGCTAGTGGTTTGGACACCGGGACCTCTTCTGGAAACACCATATATTTT. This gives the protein CASGLDTGTSSGNTIYF.

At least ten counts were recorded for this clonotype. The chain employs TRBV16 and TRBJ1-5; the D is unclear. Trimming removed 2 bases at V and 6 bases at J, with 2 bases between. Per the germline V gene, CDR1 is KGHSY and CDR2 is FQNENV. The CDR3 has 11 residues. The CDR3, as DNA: TGTGCCAGCAGCCAAGGTCAGCCCCAGCATTTT. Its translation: CASSQGQPQHF.

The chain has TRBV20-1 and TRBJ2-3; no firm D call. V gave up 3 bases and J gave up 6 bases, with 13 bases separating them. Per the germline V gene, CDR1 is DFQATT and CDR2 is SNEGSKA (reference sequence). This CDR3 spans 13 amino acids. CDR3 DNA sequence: TGCAGTGCTAGGACCCAGGAGATGGATACGCAGTATTTT. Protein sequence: CSARTQEMDTQYF.

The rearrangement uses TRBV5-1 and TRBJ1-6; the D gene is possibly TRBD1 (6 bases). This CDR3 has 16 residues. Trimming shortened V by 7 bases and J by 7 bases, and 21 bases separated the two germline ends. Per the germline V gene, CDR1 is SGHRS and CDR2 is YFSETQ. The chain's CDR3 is CASGWQGQDRNSPLHF. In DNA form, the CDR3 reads TGCGCCAGCGGCTGGCAGGGGCAGGACCGCAATTCACCCCTCCACTTT.

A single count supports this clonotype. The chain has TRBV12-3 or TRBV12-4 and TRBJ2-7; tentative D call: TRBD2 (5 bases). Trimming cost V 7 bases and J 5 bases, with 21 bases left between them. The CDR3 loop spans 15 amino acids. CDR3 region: CASNLEGRQANEQYF. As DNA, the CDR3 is TGTGCCAGCAACCTAGAGGGCAGACAAGCAAACGAGCAGTACTTC.

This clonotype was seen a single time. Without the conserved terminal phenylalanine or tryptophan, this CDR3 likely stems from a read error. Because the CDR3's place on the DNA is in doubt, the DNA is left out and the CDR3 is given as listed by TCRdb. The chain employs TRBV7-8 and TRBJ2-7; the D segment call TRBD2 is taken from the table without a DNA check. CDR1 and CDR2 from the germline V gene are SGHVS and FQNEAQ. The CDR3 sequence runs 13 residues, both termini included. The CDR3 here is CASSRGPADSYTS.

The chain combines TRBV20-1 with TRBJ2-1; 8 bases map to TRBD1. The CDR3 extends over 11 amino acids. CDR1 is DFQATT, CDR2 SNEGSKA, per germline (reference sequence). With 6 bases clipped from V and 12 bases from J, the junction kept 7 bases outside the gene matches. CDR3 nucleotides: TGCAGTGCAATGAACAGGGGGACGCAGTTCTTC. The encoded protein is CSAMNRGTQFF.

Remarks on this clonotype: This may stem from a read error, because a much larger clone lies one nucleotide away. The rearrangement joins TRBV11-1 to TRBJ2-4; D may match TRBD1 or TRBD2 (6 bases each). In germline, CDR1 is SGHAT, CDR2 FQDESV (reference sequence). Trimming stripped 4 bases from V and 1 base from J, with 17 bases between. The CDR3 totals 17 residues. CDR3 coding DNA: TGTGCCAGCAGCTCCGGACAGCGGGTTATGGCCAAAAACATTCAGTACTTC. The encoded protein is CASSSGQRVMAKNIQYF.

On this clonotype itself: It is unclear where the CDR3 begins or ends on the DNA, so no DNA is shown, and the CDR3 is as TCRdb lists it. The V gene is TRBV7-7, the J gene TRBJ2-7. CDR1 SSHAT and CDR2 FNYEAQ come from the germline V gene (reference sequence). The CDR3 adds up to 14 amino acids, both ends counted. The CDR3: CASSFTVRGEQYFF.

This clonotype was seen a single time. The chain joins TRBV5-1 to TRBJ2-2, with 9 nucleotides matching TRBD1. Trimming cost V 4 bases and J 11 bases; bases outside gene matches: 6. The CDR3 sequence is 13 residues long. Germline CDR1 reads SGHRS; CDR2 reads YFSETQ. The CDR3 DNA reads TGCGCCAGCAGCGGCGGGACAGGGATCGAGCTGTTTTTT. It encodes CASSGGTGIELFF.

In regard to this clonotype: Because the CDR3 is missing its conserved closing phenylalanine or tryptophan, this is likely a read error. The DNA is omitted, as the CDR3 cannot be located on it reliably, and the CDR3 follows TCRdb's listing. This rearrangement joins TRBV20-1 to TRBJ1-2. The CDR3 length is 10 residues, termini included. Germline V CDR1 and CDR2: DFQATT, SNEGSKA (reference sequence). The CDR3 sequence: CSARRRPVIV.

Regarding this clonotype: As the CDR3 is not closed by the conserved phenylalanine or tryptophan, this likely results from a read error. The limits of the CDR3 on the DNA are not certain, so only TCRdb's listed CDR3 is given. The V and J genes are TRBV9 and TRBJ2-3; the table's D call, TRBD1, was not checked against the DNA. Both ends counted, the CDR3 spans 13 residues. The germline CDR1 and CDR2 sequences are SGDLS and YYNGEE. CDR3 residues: CASSGGAGGTHYL.

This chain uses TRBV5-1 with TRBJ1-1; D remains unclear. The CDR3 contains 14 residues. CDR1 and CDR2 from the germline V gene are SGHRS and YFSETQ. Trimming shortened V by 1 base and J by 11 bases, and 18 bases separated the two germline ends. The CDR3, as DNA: TGCGCCAGCAGCTTGCAAGCGGAGCTTGGTTGGGCTTTCTTT. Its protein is CASSLQAELGWAFF.

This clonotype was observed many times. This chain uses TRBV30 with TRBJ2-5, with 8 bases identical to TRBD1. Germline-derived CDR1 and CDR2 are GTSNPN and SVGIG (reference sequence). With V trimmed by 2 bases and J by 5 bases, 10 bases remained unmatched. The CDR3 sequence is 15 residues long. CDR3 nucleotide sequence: TGTGCCTGGAGTTCCGGTGGACAGGGCTGGGAGACCCAGTACTTC. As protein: CAWSSGGQGWETQYF.

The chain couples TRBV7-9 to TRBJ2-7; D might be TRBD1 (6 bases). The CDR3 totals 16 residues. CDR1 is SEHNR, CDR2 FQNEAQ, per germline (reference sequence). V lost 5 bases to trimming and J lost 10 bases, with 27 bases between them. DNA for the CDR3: TGTGCCAGCAGCGTGTTACCTCGGGACACCGAAGCCGACCAGTACTTC. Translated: CASSVLPRDTEADQYF.

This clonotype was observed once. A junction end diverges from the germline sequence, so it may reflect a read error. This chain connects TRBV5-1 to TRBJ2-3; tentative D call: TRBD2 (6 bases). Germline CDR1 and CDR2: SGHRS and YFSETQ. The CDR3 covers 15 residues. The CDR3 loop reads CASSPAGRIEDTQYF. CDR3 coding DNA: TGTGCCAGCAGCCCGGCGGGGAGGATCGAAGATACGCAGTATTTT. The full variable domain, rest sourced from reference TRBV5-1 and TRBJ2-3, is KAGVTQTPRYLIKTRGQQVTLSCSPISGHRSVSWYQQTPGQGLQFLFEYFSETQRNKGNFPGRFSGRQFSNSRSEMNVSTLELGDSALYLCASSPAGRIEDTQYFGPGTRLTVL.

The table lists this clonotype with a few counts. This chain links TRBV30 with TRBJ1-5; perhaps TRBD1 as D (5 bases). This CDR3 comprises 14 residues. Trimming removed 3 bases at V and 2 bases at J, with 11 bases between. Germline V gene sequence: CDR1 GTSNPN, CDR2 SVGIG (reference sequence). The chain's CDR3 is CAWRGPGGNQPQHF. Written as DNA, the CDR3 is TGTGCCTGGAGGGGGCCCGGGGGCAATCAGCCCCAGCATTTT.

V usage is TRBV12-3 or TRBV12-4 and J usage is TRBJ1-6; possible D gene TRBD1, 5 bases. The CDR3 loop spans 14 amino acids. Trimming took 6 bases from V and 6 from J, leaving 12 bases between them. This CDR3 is CASSLQGRNSPLHF. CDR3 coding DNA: TGTGCCAGCAGCTTGCAGGGTCGTAATTCACCCCTCCACTTT.